One and the same sample provided the 6 T cell receptor beta chains below, sequenced in a study of shared clonotypes between healthy human individuals. TCRdb's table, derived via immunoSEQ multiplex PCR, lists solely in-frame clones and lacks some. The data hold over 850,000 clones, with approximately 80% observed a single time. The sequenced sample consisted of memory CD4+ T cells from PBMCs. The subset here: CD45RA-negative fraction. Receptor source: a man younger than 35 in good health. Some clones in this sample may be carry-over from other donors' samples.

The DNA for the CDR3 is TGCAGCGTGACGTTAGCGGGGGGGGAGACCCAGTACTTC. Its translation: CSVTLAGGETQYF. The chain carries TRBV29-1 and TRBJ2-5, with 11 bases that match TRBD2. The trim removed 6 bases at V and 5 bases at J, leaving 5 bases unmatched. This CDR3 comprises 13 residues. Germline V gives CDR1 SQVTM, CDR2 ANQGSEA.

The chain joins TRBV5-1 to TRBJ2-3, with D possibly TRBD2 on 5 matching bases. The CDR3 is 17 residues long. CDR1 is SGHRS, CDR2 YFSETQ, per germline. V lost 2 bases and J lost 1, with 17 bases in between. The CDR3 spells CASSLFPGSDGTDTQYF. In DNA, the CDR3 is TGCGCCAGCAGCTTATTCCCGGGGAGTGATGGCACAGATACGCAGTATTTT.

This clone was recorded at least ten times. The V and J genes are TRBV18 and TRBJ2-7, with D tentatively TRBD1 (6 bases). The germline CDR1 and CDR2 sequences are KGHSH and LQKENI. The CDR3 runs to 16 residues. The V gene lost 6 bases and the J gene lost 3 bases, with 21 bases spanning the gap. The CDR3 reads CASSSIVAGALYEQYF. The CDR3 DNA is TGTGCCAGCTCCAGTATCGTGGCAGGGGCCCTCTACGAGCAGTACTTC.

This clone was detected only once. The gene calls are TRBV6-6 and TRBJ1-2; the D gene is possibly TRBD1 (5 bases). Trimming shortened V by 7 bases and J by 8 bases, and 23 bases separated the two germline ends. The CDR3 sequence is 15 residues long. Germline CDR1 MNHNY, CDR2 SVGAGI (reference sequence). CDR3 sequence: CASNPTGPQFGGYTF. The CDR3 DNA reads as TGTGCCAGCAACCCAACGGGACCCCAATTTGGGGGCTACACCTTC.

The chain couples TRBV6-1 to TRBJ2-5; TRBD2 is a possible D gene (5 bases). This CDR3 contains 14 residues. Trimming removed 6 bases from V and 5 bases from J, with 16 bases in between. Germline loops: CDR1 MNHNS, CDR2 SASEGT. CDR3 amino acids: CASSAGLTAETQYF. The CDR3 DNA reads TGTGCCAGCAGCGCAGGACTCACGGCGGAGACCCAGTACTTC.

The chain uses TRBV9 and TRBJ2-2; D is possibly TRBD1 or TRBD2 (5 bases each). CDR3 length: 14 residues. Germline assignment: CDR1 SGDLS and CDR2 YYNGEE. The V and J ends lost 5 bases and 1 base respectively, with 9 bases between them. CDR3 DNA: TGTGCCAGCAGGGGGACGGTGAACACCGGGGAGCTGTTTTTT. Its protein is CASRGTVNTGELFF.